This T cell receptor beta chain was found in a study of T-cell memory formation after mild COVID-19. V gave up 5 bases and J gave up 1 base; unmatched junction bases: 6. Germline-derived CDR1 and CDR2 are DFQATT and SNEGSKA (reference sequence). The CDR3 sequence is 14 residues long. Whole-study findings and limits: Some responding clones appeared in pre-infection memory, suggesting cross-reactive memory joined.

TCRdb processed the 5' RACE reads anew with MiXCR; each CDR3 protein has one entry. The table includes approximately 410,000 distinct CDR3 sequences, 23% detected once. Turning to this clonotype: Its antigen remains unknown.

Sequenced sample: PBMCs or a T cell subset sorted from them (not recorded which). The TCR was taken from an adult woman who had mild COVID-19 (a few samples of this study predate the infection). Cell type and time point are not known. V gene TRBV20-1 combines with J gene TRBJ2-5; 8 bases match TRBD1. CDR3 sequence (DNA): TGCAGTGCTCCCCGACAGGGGAGCCAAGAGACCCAGTACTTC. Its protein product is CSAPRQGSQETQYF.